This record concerns one TCR beta chain sequence. This sample was included in a study of control samples from healthy donors and cancer patients. Germline V gene sequence: CDR1 SGHRS, CDR2 YFSETQ. CDR3 size: 14 residues. V lost 6 bases, J lost 5 bases, and 16 bases lay in between. Sequenced by immunoSEQ multiplex PCR; TCRdb stores in-frame clones only, minus some. The table has around 150,000 clones, around 90% seen once. This TCR came from a man aged 25 to 40 in good health. Sequencing used blood. This rearrangement joins TRBV5-1 to TRBJ2-3; TRBD1 is a possible D gene (8 bases). The CDR3 DNA is TGCGCCAGCACCCAGGACAGGGAGGGAGATACGCAGTATTTT. Translated: CASTQDREGDTQYF.